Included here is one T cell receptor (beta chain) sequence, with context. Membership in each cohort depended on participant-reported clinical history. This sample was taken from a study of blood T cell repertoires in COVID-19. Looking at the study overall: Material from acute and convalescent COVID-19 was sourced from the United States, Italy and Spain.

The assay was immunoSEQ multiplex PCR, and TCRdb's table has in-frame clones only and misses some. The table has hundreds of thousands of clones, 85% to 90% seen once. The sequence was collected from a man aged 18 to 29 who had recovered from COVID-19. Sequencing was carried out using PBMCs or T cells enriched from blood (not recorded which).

CDR3 bases: TGTGCCAGTAGTTCTAAAACAGGTGAGCCCCAGCATTTT. Translated, it gives CASSSKTGEPQHF. The chain combines TRBV19 with TRBJ1-5; D might be TRBD1 (5 bases). The germline V gene encodes CDR1 LNHDA and CDR2 SQIVND (reference sequence). The CDR3 is 13 residues long. Trimming removed 5 bases from V and 8 bases from J, with 13 bases in between.